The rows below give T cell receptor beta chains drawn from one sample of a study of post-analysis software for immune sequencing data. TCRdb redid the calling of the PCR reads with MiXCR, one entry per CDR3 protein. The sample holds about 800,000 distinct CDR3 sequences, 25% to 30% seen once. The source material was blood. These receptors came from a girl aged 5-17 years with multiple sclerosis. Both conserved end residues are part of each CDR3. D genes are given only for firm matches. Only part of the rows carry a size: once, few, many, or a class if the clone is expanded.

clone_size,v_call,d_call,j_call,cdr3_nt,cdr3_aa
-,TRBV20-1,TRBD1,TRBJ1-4,TGCAGTCCTCTCCGGGACAGGTTTAGGGAAAAACTGTTTTTT,CSPLRDRFREKLFF
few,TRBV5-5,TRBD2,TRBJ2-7,TGTGCCAGCAGCTTGGCCAGTACTAGCGGGAGGTCCTACTACTACGAGCAGTACTTC,CASSLASTSGRSYYYEQYF
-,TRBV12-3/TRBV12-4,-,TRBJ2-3,TGTGCCAGCAGTTTCCGGGCCGGGTGGGGCACAGATACGCAGTATTTT,CASSFRAGWGTDTQYF
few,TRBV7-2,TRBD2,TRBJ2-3,TGTGCCAGCAGCCCCCGACTGGGCGGGAGTGGAGATACGCAGTATTTT,CASSPRLGGSGDTQYF
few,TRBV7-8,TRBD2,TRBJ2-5,TGTGCCAGCAGCTTACAACTAGCGGGGGGGTACCAAGAGACCCAGTACTTC,CASSLQLAGGYQETQYF
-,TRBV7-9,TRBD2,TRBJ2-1,TGTGCCCGCAGCTTTAGCGGGGGGACATACAATGAGCAGTTCTTC,CARSFSGGTYNEQFF
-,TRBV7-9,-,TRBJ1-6,TGTACCAGCAGCCCCGGGGGAGTCGGGTCACCCCTCCACTTT,CTSSPGGVGSPLHF
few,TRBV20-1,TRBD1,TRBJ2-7,TGCAGTGCTAGTCCGAGGACAGGGGTTGGGTACGAGCAGTACTTC,CSASPRTGVGYEQYF
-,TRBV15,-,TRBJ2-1,TGTGCCACCAGCAGAGTTACTAGGAGTCAGGAGCAGTTCTTC,CATSRVTRSQEQFF
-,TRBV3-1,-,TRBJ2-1,TGTGCCAGCAGCCAATTGGCGGAGCAGTTCTTC,CASSQLAEQFF
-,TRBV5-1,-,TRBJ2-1,TGCGCCAGCAGCTTGGGGCGGGGGCAGTTCTTC,CASSLGRGQFF